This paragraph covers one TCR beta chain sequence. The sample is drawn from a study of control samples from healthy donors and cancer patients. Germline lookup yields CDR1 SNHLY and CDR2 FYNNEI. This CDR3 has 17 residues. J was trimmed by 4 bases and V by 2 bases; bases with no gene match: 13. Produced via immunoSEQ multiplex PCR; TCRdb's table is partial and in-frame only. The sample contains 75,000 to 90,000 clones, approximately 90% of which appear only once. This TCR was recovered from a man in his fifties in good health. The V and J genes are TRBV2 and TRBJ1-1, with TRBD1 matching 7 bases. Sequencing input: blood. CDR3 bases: TGTGCCAGCAGTGAACGGGACAGAGGCCTTAATTCCACTGAAGCTTTCTTT. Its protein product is CASSERDRGLNSTEAFF.